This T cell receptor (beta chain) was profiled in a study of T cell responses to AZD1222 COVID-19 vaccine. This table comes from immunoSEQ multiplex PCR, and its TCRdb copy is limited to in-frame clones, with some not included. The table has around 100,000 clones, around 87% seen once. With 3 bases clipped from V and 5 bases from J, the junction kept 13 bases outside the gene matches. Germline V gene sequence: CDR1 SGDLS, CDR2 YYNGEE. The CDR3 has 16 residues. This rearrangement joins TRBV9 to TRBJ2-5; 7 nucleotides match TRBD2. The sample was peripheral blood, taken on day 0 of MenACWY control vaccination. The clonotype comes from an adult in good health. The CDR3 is CASSAPGLGAGETQYF. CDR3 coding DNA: TGTGCCAGCAGCGCCCCCGGACTAGGGGCGGGGGAGACCCAGTACTTC. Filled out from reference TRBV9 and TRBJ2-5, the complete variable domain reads DSGVTQTPKHLITATGQRVTLRCSPRSGDLSVYWYQQSLDQGLQFLIQYYNGEERAKGNILERFSAQQFPDLHSELNLSSLELGDSALYFCASSAPGLGAGETQYFGPGTRLLVL.